The TCR beta chain described here comes from a study of CD8 T cells in Susac syndrome (dated by TCRdb to between 2017 and 2020). Describing the broader study: The study used repertoire sequencing to test whether antigen drove CD8+ T cell activation and differentiation in Susac syndrome. General study outcomes and caveats: The number of individuals in the TCR sequencing and HLA analysis was recognized as being relatively small.

Between the V and J ends, shortened by 3 bases and 4 bases respectively, the junction contains 9 bases. From the cysteine up to the phenylalanine, the CDR3 has a length of 14 residues. The only DNA kept is the CDR3, 42 bases in frame from the first base. CDR1 SGHDN and CDR2 FVKESK are derived from the germline V gene. RNA was extracted with the RNeasy kit and about 0.5 to 1 ug was reverse transcribed using random hexamers. The immunoSEQ multiplex PCR assay, which covers 54 Vbeta and 13 Jbeta segments, was used to amplify TCR beta CDR3 regions. PCR amplification bias was corrected by using a synthetic template baseline for primer optimization and computational correction. For the original study's pipeline: Only productive sequences were kept, with reads annotated to V, D and J genes according to IMGT and analyzed in immunoSEQ Analyzer. Clonality was calculated as one minus the Shannon entropy normalized by log2 of the number of productive unique sequences. For each patient and control, public and private clones were evaluated among the 100 most prevalent clones. Clones were defined as Susac-specific if absent from the healthy and MS cohorts, from around 1,000 published viral clones and from other ImmuneACCESS disease sequences. TCRdb ran its own pipeline on the public reads, namely fastp trimming at Q25 and MiXCR clone calling, and kept in-frame beta chains. Each CDR3 protein gets just one entry, which takes the most common genes and DNA from the rows behind it. These V and J calls originate from TCRdb's pipeline instead of the authors' own analysis. A total of 160,000 or so distinct CDR3 sequences appear in this sample, 94% of them only once. The top ten clonotypes cover roughly 0.099% of the sample.

Peripheral blood CD8+ and CD4+ T cells from healthy donors, Susac syndrome patients and multiple sclerosis patients were profiled using high-throughput TCR beta sequencing. Treatment-naive patients with stable or active relapsing-remitting disease fulfilling revised McDonald criteria were used as multiple sclerosis controls. Bulk CD8+ and CD4+ T cells were purified by magnetic negative isolation, while CD8+ TEMRA cells were enriched using FACS. Blood was collected in EDTA tubes and processed within 24 hours, with PBMCs isolated through density gradient centrifugation. PBMCs intended for TCR sequencing were cryopreserved in liquid nitrogen and thawed later in a water bath at 37 degrees C. A purity of at least 90% was achieved for sorted or isolated CD4+, CD8+ and CD8+ TEMRA cells. Regarding this clonotype: Its antigen is unknown. One base away there is no much larger clone; base qualities are not given.

What was sequenced was CD4+ T cells from PBMCs. In this chain, TRBV14 is recombined with TRBJ2-2; the D gene is perhaps TRBD2, on 6 matching bases. The sequence was collected from a human donor with multiple sclerosis. The CDR3 here reads CASSHRRGTGELFF. The DNA sequence reads TGTGCCAGCAGCCATCGGAGGGGCACCGGGGAGCTGTTTTTT. The CDR3 plus the reference TRBV14 and TRBJ2-2 genes for the other parts give the full variable domain: EAGVTQFPSHSVIEKGQTVTLRCDPISGHDNLYWYRRVMGKEIKFLLHFVKESKQDESGMPNNRFLAERTGGTYSTLKVQPAELEDSGVYFCASSHRRGTGELFFGEGSRLTVL.